The following is a TCR beta chain sequence with its context. Its antigen is unidentified. The sample belongs to a study of T-cell memory formation after mild COVID-19. Study in general: The study found TCR clusters largely donor specific. Study-wide results and limits: Confirmation of SARS-CoV-2 specificity was lacking for second-wave clones peaking day 37. Whereas later expanders leaned CD4+, clones contracting day 15 to 85 showed a balanced CD4/CD8 makeup.

The CDR3 sequence is 15 residues long. V shed 2 bases and J shed 0 bases, with 8 bases lying between them. A 5'RACE reaction primed in the constant segment made cDNA libraries of TCR alpha and TCR beta, and these carried sample barcodes and UMIs. Using its own MiXCR run on the 5' RACE reads, TCRdb lists one record per CDR3 protein. The table lists 400,000 to 500,000 distinct CDR3 sequences, 15% to 25% of them singletons. The chain recombines TRBV12-3 or TRBV12-4 with TRBJ1-5, with a tentative D call TRBD1 (5 bases). The origin of this receptor is an adult woman who had mild COVID-19 (a few samples of this study predate the infection). Cell type and time point are not known. The material sequenced was PBMCs or a T cell subset sorted from them (not recorded which). In DNA, the CDR3 is TGTGCCAGCAGTTTATCAGGGTATAGCAATCAGCCCCAGCATTTT. Translated: CASSLSGYSNQPQHF.